Shown below are 17 T cell receptor beta chains from a single sample sequenced in a study of blood T cell repertoires in COVID-19. Sequencing used immunoSEQ multiplex PCR; TCRdb keeps in-frame clones, though not all of them. The sample consists of 15,000 to 20,000 clones, around 80% of them appearing once. Sequenced sample: peripheral blood. The receptors derive from a man aged 60 to 75 with active or convalescent COVID-19.

V is TRBV5-1 and J is TRBJ2-7; 8 bases align to TRBD1. The V and J ends lost 0 bases and 5 bases, in that order; junction bases with no gene match: 7. CDR3 length equals 15 residues. The germline V gene encodes CDR1 SGHRS and CDR2 YFSETQ. The CDR3 DNA sequence: TGCGCCAGCAGCTTGGACGGACAGGGCGTACACGAGCAGTACTTC. This sequence encodes CASSLDGQGVHEQYF. Complete variable domain (other parts from reference TRBV5-1 and TRBJ2-7): KAGVTQTPRYLIKTRGQQVTLSCSPISGHRSVSWYQQTPGQGLQFLFEYFSETQRNKGNFPGRFSGRQFSNSRSEMNVSTLELGDSALYLCASSLDGQGVHEQYFGPGTRLTVT.

The chain is built from TRBV6-6 and TRBJ1-4, with 11 bases identical to TRBD1. This CDR3 has 14 amino acids. Germline CDR1 is MNHNY and CDR2 is SVGAGI (reference sequence). Trimming removed 8 bases from V and 1 base from J; junction bases left unmatched: 0. The DNA for the CDR3 is TGTGCCAGCGGGACAGGGGGAACTAATGAAAAACTGTTTTTT. Amino acid sequence: CASGTGGTNEKLFF.

The rearrangement joins TRBV2 to TRBJ1-6; no clear D. V gave up 4 bases and J gave up 6 bases, with 10 bases separating them. Germline loops: CDR1 SNHLY, CDR2 FYNNEI. The CDR3 is made up of 14 amino acids. This CDR3 is CASSVEGLNSPLHF. The CDR3 bases are TGTGCCAGCAGTGTCGAAGGACTTAATTCACCCCTCCACTTT.

This rearrangement joins TRBV5-1 to TRBJ2-3; D gene uncertain. Germline V lookup: CDR1 SGHRS, CDR2 YFSETQ. This CDR3 contains 14 residues. V was pared by 1 base and J by 4 bases, with 10 bases between. This chain's CDR3 is CASSLSVVADTQYF. CDR3 bases: TGCGCCAGCAGCTTGTCGGTTGTAGCAGATACGCAGTATTTT.

This chain joins TRBV10-3 and TRBJ2-1, with TRBD2 identical over 10 bases. Germline V gene sequence: CDR1 ENHRY, CDR2 SYGVKD. Germline trimming cut 4 bases from V and 2 bases from J; bases unmatched to any gene: 5. This CDR3 comprises 16 residues. The CDR3 here is CAISAPGTSAYNEQFF. The CDR3 nucleotides are TGTGCCATCAGTGCCCCCGGGACTAGCGCCTACAATGAGCAGTTCTTC.

The chain couples TRBV5-1 to TRBJ2-2; 8 nucleotides match TRBD2. The CDR3 has 16 residues. Germline V gene sequence: CDR1 SGHRS, CDR2 YFSETQ. Trimming removed 4 bases from V and 6 bases from J; junction bases left unmatched: 11. The CDR3 nucleotides read TGCGCCAGCAGCACCCAGACTAGCGTGGAGGCCGGGGAGCTGTTTTTT. Protein sequence: CASSTQTSVEAGELFF. Based on the CDR3 plus reference TRBV5-1 and TRBJ2-2, the full variable domain is KAGVTQTPRYLIKTRGQQVTLSCSPISGHRSVSWYQQTPGQGLQFLFEYFSETQRNKGNFPGRFSGRQFSNSRSEMNVSTLELGDSALYLCASSTQTSVEAGELFFGEGSRLTVL.

This clone is a singleton in its sample. This rearrangement joins TRBV2 to TRBJ2-7; D not certain. The V end lost 1 base, the J end lost 12 bases, and 16 bases lay between the germline ends. There are 13 residues in the CDR3. The germline V gene has CDR1 SNHLY and CDR2 FYNNEI. CDR3 sequence (DNA): TGTGCCAGCAGTGAAGGACCGTTGGAGAACCCGTACTTC. This sequence encodes CASSEGPLENPYF.

The CDR3 bases are TGCGCCAGCAGTGAGTCAGCGTCCACCCTCCACTTT. It translates to CASSESASTLHF. The genes are TRBV10-2 and TRBJ1-6; D ambiguous. V shed 0 bases and J shed 14 bases, with 8 bases lying between them. The germline V gene encodes CDR1 WSHSY and CDR2 SAAADI. The CDR3 is 12 residues long.

V is TRBV7-9 and J is TRBJ1-2; D not certain. The CDR3 contains 12 residues. Germline-derived CDR1 and CDR2 are SEHNR and FQNEAQ (reference sequence). V lost 1 base to trimming and J lost 3 bases, with 3 bases between them. The CDR3: CASSLGDYGYTF. The CDR3 DNA follows: TGTGCCAGCAGCTTAGGCGACTATGGCTACACCTTC.

The V call is TRBV29-1, the J call TRBJ1-2, with TRBD1 matching over 8 bases. V trimming: 4 bases; J trimming: 5 bases; junction bases outside the gene matches: 3. This CDR3 region has 12 residues. Germline lookup yields CDR1 SQVTM and CDR2 ANQGSEA. CDR3 nucleotide sequence: TGCAGCGTTGCTCGACAGGGGTATGGCTACACCTTC. The encoded protein is CSVARQGYGYTF.

The V and J genes are TRBV5-1 and TRBJ2-2, with a tentative D call TRBD1 (5 bases). The CDR3 consists of 15 residues. The germline CDR1 and CDR2 sequences are SGHRS and YFSETQ. V was cut by 1 base and J by 4 bases, with 11 bases left in between. In DNA, the CDR3 is TGCGCCAGCAGCTTGACGGGTAGGGGCACCGGGGAGCTGTTTTTT. Translated, it gives CASSLTGRGTGELFF.

J is TRBJ2-5 and V is TRBV9; D gene uncertain. V lost 4 bases to trimming and J lost 4 bases, with 8 bases between them. Germline V gives CDR1 SGDLS, CDR2 YYNGEE. This CDR3 has 12 amino acids. In nucleotides, the CDR3 is TGTGCCAGCAGCTCTCCTCGAGAGACCCAGTACTTC. This encodes CASSSPRETQYF.

The chain recombines TRBV19 with TRBJ1-2; D perhaps matches TRBD1 (6 bases). The CDR3 length is 14 residues. Germline CDR1 reads LNHDA; CDR2 reads SQIVND (reference sequence). Trimming left V 7 bases short and J 1 base short, with 13 bases between. CDR3 DNA sequence: TGTGCCAGTAAACAGGGCGGGGGTAACTATGGCTACACCTTC. It codes for CASKQGGGNYGYTF.

J is TRBJ2-5 and V is TRBV7-9; TRBD1 matches at 10 bases. J lost 2 bases, V lost 2 bases, and 5 bases had no gene match. Per germline, CDR1 SEHNR and CDR2 FQNEAQ (reference sequence). This CDR3 contains 16 residues. CDR3 sequence (DNA): TGTGCCAGCAGCTTACAGGGACAGGGGACACAAGAGACCCAGTACTTC. It translates to CASSLQGQGTQETQYF. Complete variable domain (other parts from reference TRBV7-9 and TRBJ2-5): DTGVSQNPRHKITKRGQNVTFRCDPISEHNRLYWYRQTLGQGPEFLTYFQNEAQLEKSRLLSDRFSAERPKGSFSTLEIQRTEQGDSAMYLCASSLQGQGTQETQYFGPGTRLLVL.

The genes are TRBV2 and TRBJ1-2; 8 bases line up with TRBD1. Germline loops: CDR1 SNHLY, CDR2 FYNNEI. The V gene end was trimmed by 6 bases and the J gene end by 4 bases; junction bases not matched to a gene: 10. The CDR3 is 15 amino acids. CDR3 amino acids: CASRATTGGGYGYTF. The DNA for the CDR3 is TGTGCCAGCAGAGCTACTACAGGGGGAGGCTATGGCTACACCTTC.

This clone has a single count. The rearrangement links TRBV10-3 to TRBJ2-5; 13 bases are shared with TRBD2. The germline V gene encodes CDR1 ENHRY and CDR2 SYGVKD. The junction had 2 bases not matched to a gene; V was cut back by 4 bases and J by 0 bases. The CDR3 has 16 amino acids. The CDR3 DNA is TGTGCCATCAGTGGGGGGACTAGCGGGGACCAAGAGACCCAGTACTTC. It yields the protein CAISGGTSGDQETQYF.

The table lists this clone with a few counts. The CDR3 is CASSVGTGGNTIYF. CDR3 in DNA: TGTGCCAGCAGCGTGGGGACAGGGGGAAACACCATATATTTT. This chain connects TRBV9 to TRBJ1-3; 9 bases agree with TRBD1. The CDR3 spans 14 residues. Unmatched junction bases numbered 1, after V lost 2 bases and J lost 4 bases. Germline V gene lookup returns CDR1 SGDLS and CDR2 YYNGEE.